This is a list of T cell receptor beta chains from one sample in a study of T cells in Graves' hyperthyroidism and ophthalmopathy. TCRdb re-called the multiplex PCR reads with MiXCR, one entry per CDR3 protein. Of hundreds of thousands of distinct CDR3 sequences in the sample, under 25% are singletons; the top ten hold 34%. Sequences were obtained from blood. These receptors originate from a young man with Graves' ophthalmopathy. CDR3s include the opening cysteine and the closing phenylalanine or tryptophan. A D gene is named only where the DNA matches it firmly. Not every row has a clone size; where given, it reads once, few, many or a size class.

d_call	v_call	j_call	clone_size	cdr3_nt	cdr3_aa
TRBD2	TRBV4-2	TRBJ2-2	NA	TGTGCCAGCAGCCTACTAGCGGTGAACACCGGGGAGCTGTTTTTT	CASSLLAVNTGELFF
NA	TRBV24-1	TRBJ2-1	many	TGTGCCACCAGTGACCCACGTGGGAGGTTGAATGAGCAGTTCTTC	CATSDPRGRLNEQFF
NA	TRBV6-1	TRBJ1-1	few	TGTGCCAGCAGTTTCGACCCCCAGGTCACTGAAGCTTTCTTT	CASSFDPQVTEAFF
TRBD1	TRBV6-1	TRBJ2-7	NA	TGTGCCAGCAGTGAATCTCGAGGGACAGGGTACTACGAGCAGTACTTC	CASSESRGTGYYEQYF
NA	TRBV7-9	TRBJ2-1	few	TGTGCCAGCAGCCCGGGGATGGTGAATGAGCAGTTCTTC	CASSPGMVNEQFF
NA	TRBV2	TRBJ2-7	many	TGTGCCAGCGGAACAGGCCCGGGGCGCGAGCAGTACTTC	CASGTGPGREQYF
NA	TRBV7-3	TRBJ2-7	NA	TGTGCCAGCAGCTTAAAACCGGGGAGCTCCTACGAGCAGTACTTC	CASSLKPGSSYEQYF
NA	TRBV19	TRBJ1-1	NA	TGTGCCAGTTACCCGGGGCGGGAGAACACTGAAGCTTCCTTT	CASYPGRENTEASF
TRBD2	TRBV10-1	TRBJ2-2	few	TGCGCCAGCAGTGGGGGGACTAGCGGCACCGGGGAGCTGTTTTTT	CASSGGTSGTGELFF
TRBD1	TRBV12-3/TRBV12-4	TRBJ2-1	many	TGTGCCAGCAGAGTAACAGGGGGCGCTGGCAATGAGCAGTTCTTC	CASRVTGGAGNEQFF
TRBD1	TRBV4-1	TRBJ2-1	many	TGCGCCAGCAGCCAAGTTCGACAGGGGGCTTACAATGAGCAGTTCTTC	CASSQVRQGAYNEQFF
TRBD1	TRBV6-1	TRBJ1-5	NA	TGTGCCAGCAGAGAAGGACAGGGTCAGCCCCAGCATTTT	CASREGQGQPQHF
TRBD2	TRBV12-3/TRBV12-4	TRBJ2-1	many	TGTGCCAGCAGTTTACTAGCGGGAGGGCCCTCCTACAATGAGCAGTTCTTC	CASSLLAGGPSYNEQFF
TRBD1	TRBV2	TRBJ1-5	NA	TGTGCCAGCAGTGTTGAGGGGGCGAGCAATCAGCCCCAGCATTTT	CASSVEGASNQPQHF
TRBD2	TRBV28	TRBJ2-7	many	TGTGCCAGCATCCCCGGGACTAGCTCCTACGAGCAGTACTTC	CASIPGTSSYEQYF
NA	TRBV12-3/TRBV12-4	TRBJ2-7	NA	TGTGCCAGCACCACTGGACGGAGCGAAGCCTACGAGCAGTACTTC	CASTTGRSEAYEQYF
NA	TRBV12-3/TRBV12-4	TRBJ2-3	NA	TGTGCCAGCAGTTTAGAGGTGGGAAACACAGATACGCAGTATTTT	CASSLEVGNTDTQYF
TRBD2	TRBV30	TRBJ2-6	NA	TGTGCCTGGAGTGGCGGGAGGATCTCTGGGGCCAACGTCCTGACTTTC	CAWSGGRISGANVLTF
NA	TRBV5-1	TRBJ2-7	NA	TGCGCCAGCAGCTTGGCGCCGATCTACGAGCAGTACTTC	CASSLAPIYEQYF
TRBD2	TRBV3-1	TRBJ2-3	few	TGTGCCAGCAGTGAAAGCGGGGGGGGCACAGATACGCAGTATTTT	CASSESGGGTDTQYF
NA	TRBV20-1	TRBJ1-1	many	TGCAGTGCTAGCCAGGGAAGAGGGTGGAACACTGAAGCTTTCTTT	CSASQGRGWNTEAFF
NA	TRBV20-1	TRBJ2-1	NA	TGCAGTGCTCCCCGCGGGAAGACCTACAATGAGCAGTTCTTC	CSAPRGKTYNEQFF
NA	TRBV28	TRBJ1-1	many	TGTGCCAGCAGTTTACCGAGTATGACAGATCCGCAGACGGCTTTCTTT	CASSLPSMTDPQTAFF
TRBD2	TRBV28	TRBJ2-5	NA	TGTGCCAGCTTAAGACTAGCGGGAGTTGTGGGAAGAGGAGAGACCCAGTACTTC	CASLRLAGVVGRGETQYF
TRBD2	TRBV3-1	TRBJ2-2	many	TGTGCCAGCAGCCCCCACCCCACTAGCGGGACCGGGGAGCTGTTTTTT	CASSPHPTSGTGELFF
TRBD2	TRBV5-6	TRBJ2-5	few	TGTGCCAGCGCTCGGACTGCGGGGGGCCAAGAGACCCAGTACTTC	CASARTAGGQETQYF
TRBD1	TRBV6-1	TRBJ1-5	NA	TGTGCCAGCAGGGGCGGGACAGGGGCTCAGCCCCAGCATTTT	CASRGGTGAQPQHF
TRBD1	TRBV12-3/TRBV12-4	TRBJ2-2	NA	TGTGCCAGCAGTTTAGCGCCGGGACAGGGAAGAACCGGGGAGCTGTTTTTT	CASSLAPGQGRTGELFF
TRBD1	TRBV27	TRBJ2-7	many	TGTGCCAGCACAGCGTCGACAGGGGCCCTCTACGAGCAGTACTTC	CASTASTGALYEQYF
NA	TRBV7-9	TRBJ1-2	NA	TGTGCCAGCAGCTTGGAGGGCGGCAGGGGCTCAAATGGCTACACCTTC	CASSLEGGRGSNGYTF